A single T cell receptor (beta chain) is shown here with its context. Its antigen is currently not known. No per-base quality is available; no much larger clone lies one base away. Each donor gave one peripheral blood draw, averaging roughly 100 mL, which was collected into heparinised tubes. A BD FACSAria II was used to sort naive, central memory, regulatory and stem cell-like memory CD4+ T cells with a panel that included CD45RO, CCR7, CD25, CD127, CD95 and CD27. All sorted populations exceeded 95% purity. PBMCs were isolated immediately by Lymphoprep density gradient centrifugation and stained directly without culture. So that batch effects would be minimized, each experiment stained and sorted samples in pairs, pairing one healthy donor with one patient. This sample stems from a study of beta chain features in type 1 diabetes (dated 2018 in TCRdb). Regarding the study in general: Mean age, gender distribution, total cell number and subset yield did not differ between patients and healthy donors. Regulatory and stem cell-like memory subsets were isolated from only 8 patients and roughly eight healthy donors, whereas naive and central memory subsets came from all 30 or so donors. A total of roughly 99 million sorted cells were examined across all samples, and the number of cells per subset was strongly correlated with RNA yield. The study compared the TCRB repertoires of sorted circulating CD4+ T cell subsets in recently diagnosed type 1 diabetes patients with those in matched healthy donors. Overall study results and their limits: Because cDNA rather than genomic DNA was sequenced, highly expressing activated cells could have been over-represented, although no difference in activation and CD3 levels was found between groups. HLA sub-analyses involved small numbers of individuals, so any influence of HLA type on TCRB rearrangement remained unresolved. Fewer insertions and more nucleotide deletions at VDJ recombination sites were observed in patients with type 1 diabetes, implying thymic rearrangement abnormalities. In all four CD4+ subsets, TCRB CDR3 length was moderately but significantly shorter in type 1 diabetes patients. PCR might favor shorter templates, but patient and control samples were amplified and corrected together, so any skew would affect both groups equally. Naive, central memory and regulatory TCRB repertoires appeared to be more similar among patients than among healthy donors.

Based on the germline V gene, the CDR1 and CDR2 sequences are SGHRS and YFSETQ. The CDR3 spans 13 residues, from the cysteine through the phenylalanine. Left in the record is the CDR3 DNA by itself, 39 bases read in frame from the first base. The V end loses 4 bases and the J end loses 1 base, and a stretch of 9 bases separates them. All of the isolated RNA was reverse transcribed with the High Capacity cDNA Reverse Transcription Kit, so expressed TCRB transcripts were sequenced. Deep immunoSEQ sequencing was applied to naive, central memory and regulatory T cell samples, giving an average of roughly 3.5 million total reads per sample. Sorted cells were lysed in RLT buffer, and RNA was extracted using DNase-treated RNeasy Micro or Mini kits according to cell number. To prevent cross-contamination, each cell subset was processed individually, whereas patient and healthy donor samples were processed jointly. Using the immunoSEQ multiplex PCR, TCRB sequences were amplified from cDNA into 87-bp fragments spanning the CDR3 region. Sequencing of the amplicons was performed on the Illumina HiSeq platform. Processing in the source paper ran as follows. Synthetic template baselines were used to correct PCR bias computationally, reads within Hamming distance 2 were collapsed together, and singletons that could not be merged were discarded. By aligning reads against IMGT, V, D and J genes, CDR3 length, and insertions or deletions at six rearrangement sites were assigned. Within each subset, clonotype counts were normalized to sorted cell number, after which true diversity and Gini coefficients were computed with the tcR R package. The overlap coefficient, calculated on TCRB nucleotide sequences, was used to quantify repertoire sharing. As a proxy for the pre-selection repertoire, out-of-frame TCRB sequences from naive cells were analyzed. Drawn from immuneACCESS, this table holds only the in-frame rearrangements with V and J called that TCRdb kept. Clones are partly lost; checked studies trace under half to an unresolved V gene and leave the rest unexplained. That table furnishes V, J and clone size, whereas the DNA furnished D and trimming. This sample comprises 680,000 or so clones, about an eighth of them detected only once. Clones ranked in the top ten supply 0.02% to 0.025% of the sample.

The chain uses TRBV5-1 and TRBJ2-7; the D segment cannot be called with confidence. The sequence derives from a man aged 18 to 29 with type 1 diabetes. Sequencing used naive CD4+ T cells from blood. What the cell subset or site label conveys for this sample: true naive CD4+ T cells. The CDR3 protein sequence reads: CASSRVGSYEQYF. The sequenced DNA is TGCGCCAGCAGCCGAGTCGGTTCCTACGAGCAGTACTTC.